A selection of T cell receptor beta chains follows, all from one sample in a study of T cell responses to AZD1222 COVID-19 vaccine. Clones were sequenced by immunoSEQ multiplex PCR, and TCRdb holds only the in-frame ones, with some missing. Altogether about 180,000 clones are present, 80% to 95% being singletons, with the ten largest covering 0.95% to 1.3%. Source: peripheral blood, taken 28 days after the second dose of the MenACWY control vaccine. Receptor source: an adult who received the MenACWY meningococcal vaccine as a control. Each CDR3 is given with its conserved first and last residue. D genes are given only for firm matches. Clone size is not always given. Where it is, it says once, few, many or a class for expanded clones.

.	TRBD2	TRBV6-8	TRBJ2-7	TGTGCCAGCAGTTACGTAGCGGGGGGATACGAGCAGTACTTC	CASSYVAGGYEQYF
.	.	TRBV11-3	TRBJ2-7	TGTGCCAGCAGCTTGGGGGAAGCCTACGAGCAGTACTTC	CASSLGEAYEQYF
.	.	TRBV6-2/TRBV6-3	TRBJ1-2	TGTGCCAGCAGTCCGCCAGGGACCTTAGCTAACTATGGCTACACCTTC	CASSPPGTLANYGYTF
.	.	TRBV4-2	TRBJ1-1	TGTGCCACCAAACAGGGTCGGGGCACTGAAGCTTTCTTT	CATKQGRGTEAFF
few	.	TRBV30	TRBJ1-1	TGTGCCTGGTCGAGTCCTCAACGAGCACCCACTGAAGCTTTCTTT	CAWSSPQRAPTEAFF
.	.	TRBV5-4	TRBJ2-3	TGTGCCAGCAGCACTAGCACAGATACGCAGTATTTT	CASSTSTDTQYF
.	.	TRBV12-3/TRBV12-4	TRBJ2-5	TGTGCCAGCAGCAGGGAGAGGGGAGAGACCCAGTACTTC	CASSRERGETQYF
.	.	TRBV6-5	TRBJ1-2	TGTGCCAGCAGTTACTCGTTTCGGGGCCCAAACTATGGCTACACCTTC	CASSYSFRGPNYGYTF
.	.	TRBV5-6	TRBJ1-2	TGTGCCAGCACCCCCGGGGGGGGATTCAATGGCTACACCTTC	CASTPGGGFNGYTF
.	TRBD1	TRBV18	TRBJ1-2	TGTGCCAGCTCACCACCGGTGACAGGGGATGGCTACACCTTC	CASSPPVTGDGYTF
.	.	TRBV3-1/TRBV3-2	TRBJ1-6	TGTGCCAGCAGCCAAGGGGGTGGAGAGAGGAATTCACCCCTCCACTTT	CASSQGGGERNSPLHF
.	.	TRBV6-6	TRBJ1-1	TGTGCCAGCAGTTACTCCGGGCACACTGAAGCTTTCTTT	CASSYSGHTEAFF
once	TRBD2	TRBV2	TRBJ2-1	TGTGCCAGCAGTGAATCGGGACTAGCAGGCAATGAGCAGTTCTTC	CASSESGLAGNEQFF
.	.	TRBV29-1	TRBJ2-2	TGCAGCGTCCAAGACAGCCCGAACACCGGGGAGCTGTTTTTT	CSVQDSPNTGELFF
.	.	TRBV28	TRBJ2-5	TGTGCCAGCAGCCTTACAATCCAAGAGACCCAGTACTTC	CASSLTIQETQYF
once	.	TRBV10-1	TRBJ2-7	TGCGCCAGGATCAATAGTTACGGTCCCTACGAGCAGTACTTC	CARINSYGPYEQYF
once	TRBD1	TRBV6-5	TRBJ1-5	TGTGCCAGCAGAATAAGACAGGGAGCGGGTCAGCCCCAGCATTTT	CASRIRQGAGQPQHF
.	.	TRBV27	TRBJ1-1	TGTGCCAGCAGTAGACAGTTGAACACTGAAGCTTTCTTT	CASSRQLNTEAFF
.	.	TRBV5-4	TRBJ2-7	TGTGCCAGCAGCAAACAGGGATTCTACGAGCAGTACTTC	CASSKQGFYEQYF
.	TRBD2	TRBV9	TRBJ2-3	TGTGCCAGCAGCCCCCTCCGGGGGGGGGTATTAGATACGCAGTATTTT	CASSPLRGGVLDTQYF
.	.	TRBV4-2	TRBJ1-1	TGTGCCAGCAGCATGGAACCGGGACAAGTCACTGAAGCTTTCTTT	CASSMEPGQVTEAFF
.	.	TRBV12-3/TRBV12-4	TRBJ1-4	TGTGCCAGCAGTTTTAATGAAAAACTGTTTTTT	CASSFNEKLFF
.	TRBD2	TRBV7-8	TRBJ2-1	TGTGCCAGCAGCTACGATCTAGCGGGGGGGCGAGAGCAGTTCTTC	CASSYDLAGGREQFF
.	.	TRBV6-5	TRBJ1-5	TGTGCCAGCAGTTACTCGAGACATCAGCCCCAGCATTTT	CASSYSRHQPQHF
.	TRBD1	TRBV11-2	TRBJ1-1	TGTGCCAGCAGCATAGGACAGGGGAACACTGAAGCTTTCTTT	CASSIGQGNTEAFF
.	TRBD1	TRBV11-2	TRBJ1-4	TGTGCCAGCAGCCCGGGGACAGGCACAACTAATGAAAAACTGTTTTTT	CASSPGTGTTNEKLFF
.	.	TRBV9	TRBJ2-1	TGTGCCAGCAGCGTAGCGGGGACCCAGTACAATGAGCAGTTCTTC	CASSVAGTQYNEQFF
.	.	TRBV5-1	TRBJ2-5	TGCGCCAGCAGCTTGAACCGGGCGGGGTTCGAAGAGACCCAGTACTTC	CASSLNRAGFEETQYF
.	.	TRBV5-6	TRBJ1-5	TGTGCCAGCAGCTTGCTAGGGTCCAATCAGCCCCAGCATTTT	CASSLLGSNQPQHF
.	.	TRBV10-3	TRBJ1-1	TGTGCCATCACCCACGATAAGACGGTGAACACTGAAGCTTTCTTT	CAITHDKTVNTEAFF
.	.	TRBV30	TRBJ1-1	TGTGCCTGGAGTAGCTTCGGAATAAACACTGAAGCTTTCTTT	CAWSSFGINTEAFF
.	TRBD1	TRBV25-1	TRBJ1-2	TGTGCCAGCACCGGGACAGGGGGCTATGGCTACACCTTC	CASTGTGGYGYTF
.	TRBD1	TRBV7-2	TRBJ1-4	TGTGCCAGCAGCTCCGGGACAGGGAGGACAGGTGAAAAACTGTTTTTT	CASSSGTGRTGEKLFF